This T cell receptor beta chain was identified in a study of identical twins. A note on this clonotype: What it binds is unknown.

The study's findings and limits: The authors noted that invariant MAIT and iNKT cells could partly confound zero-insertion analyses.

TCRdb re-called the 5' RACE reads with MiXCR, one entry per CDR3 protein. The sample has about 690,000 distinct CDR3 sequences, around 21% seen once; the top ten hold about 4.5%. This CDR3 has 14 residues. V dropped 1 base and J dropped 5 bases, with 11 bases sitting between them. CDR1 is SGHVS and CDR2 is FQNEAQ in the germline V gene. The sample also formed part of further work on T cells expressing NK-cell markers.

Sequenced: PBMCs. V is TRBV7-8 and J is TRBJ1-2; D unclear. The TCR originated in a woman younger than 30 in good health. The CDR3 protein is CASSLGSAFYGYTF. The CDR3 region has the DNA TGTGCCAGCAGCTTAGGGTCGGCCTTTTATGGCTACACCTTC.